These 15 T cell receptor beta chains were all obtained from the same sample, sequenced in a study of Ad26.COV2.S vaccination and SARS-CoV-2 variants. Indicated treatment: around 19 received Ad26.COV2.S at low or high dose, single or two shots; 5 received placebo; per-sample allocation not given. Each sample was drawn 63 days after the first injection (of vaccine or placebo). Assay used: immunoSEQ multiplex PCR; TCRdb lists only in-frame clones, some missing. The sample holds about 320,000 clones, about 90% seen once. The sequenced sample was peripheral blood, obtained in a trial of Ad26.COV2.S vaccine versus placebo. These receptors all come from a person between 18 and 65 years old who received the Ad26.COV2.S COVID-19 vaccine or a placebo.

The chain recombines TRBV11-2 with TRBJ1-1; D might be TRBD1 (6 bases). This CDR3 spans 15 amino acids. Trimming removed 5 bases from V and 0 bases from J, with 13 bases in between. Germline V lookup: CDR1 SGHAT, CDR2 FQNNGV. The CDR3 spells CASSPTTGMNTEAFF. The CDR3 DNA reads as TGTGCCAGCAGCCCCACAACAGGGATGAACACTGAAGCTTTCTTT.

A word on this clone: The sample contains more than one DNA sequence encoding this CDR3. J is TRBJ1-2 and V is TRBV5-4; D uncertain. The CDR3 covers 12 residues. V lost 0 bases to trimming and J lost 4 bases, with 4 bases between them. The germline gives CDR1 SGHNT, CDR2 YYREEE (reference sequence). The chain's CDR3 is CASSLDSYGYTF. The CDR3 nucleotides are TGTGCCAGCAGCTTGGACAGCTATGGCTACACCTTC.

The chain combines TRBV7-9 with TRBJ2-7; 14 positions match TRBD2. Germline assignment: CDR1 SEHNR and CDR2 FQNEAQ (reference sequence). V was clipped by 4 bases and J by 2 bases; unmatched bases: 7. The CDR3 consists of 17 residues. The CDR3 reads CASSSSSTSGRAYEQYV. In nucleotides, the CDR3 is TGTGCCAGCAGCTCCTCCTCGACTAGCGGGAGGGCCTACGAGCAGTACGTC.

The genes are TRBV19 and TRBJ2-1, with D unresolved. V gave up 0 bases and J gave up 2 bases, with 8 bases separating them. The CDR3 length is 15 residues. Germline V gene data show CDR1 as LNHDA and CDR2 as SQIVND (reference sequence). Here the CDR3 DNA reads TGTGCCAGTAGTATAGAGGCAGTAGCCTACAATGAGCAGTTCTTC. Translating it yields CASSIEAVAYNEQFF.

This chain connects TRBV6-5 to TRBJ1-1, with unresolved D. V lost 5 bases and J lost 10, with 20 bases in between. The CDR3 is 14 residues long. Germline assignment: CDR1 MNHEY and CDR2 SVGAGI. CDR3 nucleotides: TGTGCCAGCAGTCAAAACGGACTTTTCTCGGGAGCTTTCTTT. Encoded protein: CASSQNGLFSGAFF.

The chain employs TRBV6-2 or TRBV6-3 and TRBJ1-5, with D unclear. Trimming pared 4 bases from V and 1 base from J, leaving 11 bases between. The germline CDR1 and CDR2 sequences are MNHEY and SVGEGT. This CDR3 is 15 amino acids long. The CDR3 here is CASSFGVSSNQPQHF. The CDR3 DNA reads as TGTGCCAGCAGTTTTGGGGTCTCCAGCAATCAGCCCCAGCATTTT.

This clone appeared a few times. V is TRBV12-3 or TRBV12-4 and J is TRBJ2-2; D not resolved. V lost 6 bases and J 6 bases, leaving 5 bases between the germline ends. This CDR3 region has 11 residues. The CDR3, as DNA: TGTGCCAGCAGCCCCCCCGGGGAGCTGTTTTTT. It is translated as CASSPPGELFF.

The chain carries TRBV6-1 and TRBJ1-2; D gene unclear. This CDR3 is 15 amino acids long. Germline V gene data show CDR1 as MNHNS and CDR2 as SASEGT. Trimming removed 2 bases from V and 4 bases from J, with 14 bases in between. As DNA, the CDR3 is TGTGCCAGCAGTGAATTGGGCGGACTTAGCTATGGCTACACCTTC. Protein sequence: CASSELGGLSYGYTF.

This rearrangement joins TRBV15 to TRBJ2-7; D may be TRBD2 (6 bases). This CDR3 is built from 16 residues. Germline V gene data show CDR1 as LNHNV and CDR2 as YYDKDF (reference sequence). Trimming took off 0 bases at V and 2 bases at J, with 14 bases between the two ends. In DNA form, the CDR3 reads TGTGCCACCAGCAGAGATTCGGGACTCCTTGCCTACGAGCAGTACGTC. Residues: CATSRDSGLLAYEQYV.

The chain couples TRBV5-5 to TRBJ1-1; D is unresolved. The CDR3 has 11 residues. The V end lost 0 bases, the J end lost 11 bases, and 8 bases lay between the germline ends. Germline V gives CDR1 SGHKS, CDR2 YYEKEE (reference sequence). The CDR3: CASSLGPSAFF. The CDR3 region has the DNA TGTGCCAGCAGCTTGGGGCCCTCGGCTTTCTTT. The whole variable domain, filled in from reference TRBV5-5 and TRBJ1-1, reads DAGVTQSPTHLIKTRGQQVTLRCSPISGHKSVSWYQQVLGQGPQFIFQYYEKEERGRGNFPDRFSARQFPNYSSELNVNALLLGDSALYLCASSLGPSAFFGQGTRLTVV.

The chain uses TRBV12-3 or TRBV12-4 and TRBJ2-7; D unresolved. V dropped 7 bases and J dropped 7 bases, with 17 bases sitting between them. CDR3 length: 13 amino acids. The CDR3 reads CASKVGDSWEQYF. CDR3 coding DNA: TGTGCCAGCAAGGTTGGGGATTCTTGGGAGCAGTACTTC.

V gene TRBV3-1 (or the pseudogene TRBV3-2) combines with J gene TRBJ2-7; unclear D gene. CDR3 size: 12 residues. The germline gives CDR1 LGHDT, CDR2 YNNKEL (reference sequence). The ends were cut back, 1 base at V and 2 bases at J, with 3 bases in the middle. The CDR3 region is CASSQGPYEQYV. The CDR3 region has the DNA TGTGCCAGCAGCCAAGGGCCCTACGAGCAGTACGTC.

The chain recombines TRBV18 with TRBJ1-4; D is perhaps TRBD1 (6 bases). The germline CDR1 and CDR2 sequences are KGHSH and LQKENI. V gave up 5 bases and J gave up 7 bases, with 11 bases separating them. This CDR3 has 13 residues. CDR3 bases: TGTGCCAGCTCAGAACAGGGAGGTGAAAAACTGTTTTTT. Translated, it gives CASSEQGGEKLFF.

The table lists this clone with a few counts. V gene TRBV9 combines with J gene TRBJ1-4; D is unclear. V was cut by 0 bases and J by 7 bases, with 13 bases left in between. Germline values: CDR1 SGDLS, CDR2 YYNGEE. The CDR3 length is 15 residues. The chain's CDR3 is CASSVDYGRGEKLFF. The CDR3 DNA reads TGTGCCAGCAGCGTAGACTATGGTCGGGGTGAAAAACTGTTTTTT.

The V call is TRBV12-3 or TRBV12-4, the J call TRBJ1-4; D is undetermined. This CDR3 has 13 amino acids. V was shortened by 5 bases and J by 9 bases, with 13 bases between the two germline ends. CDR3 amino acids: CASSDIVMKKLFF. The CDR3 coding sequence is TGTGCCAGCAGTGACATCGTAATGAAAAAACTGTTTTTT.